This entry lists 13 T cell receptor beta chains sequenced from one sample in a study of T cells after yellow fever vaccination. From the 5' RACE reads, TCRdb called clonotypes with MiXCR, one entry per CDR3 protein. The data contain 620,000 or so distinct CDR3 sequences, less than 20% of them singletons. The specimen was PBMCs, collected less than 6 days after the first yellow fever vaccination. All receptors derive from a man aged 18 to 30 who received the YFV17D yellow fever vaccine.

This chain uses TRBV12-3 or TRBV12-4 with TRBJ2-5, with D tentatively TRBD2 (7 bases). The germline V and J ends were trimmed by 6 bases and 9 bases, with 23 bases remaining between them. The CDR3 contains 15 residues. This CDR3 is CASSTTRGGSWAQYF. CDR3 coding DNA: TGTGCCAGCAGCACTACGAGGGGGGGTTCTTGGGCCCAGTACTTC.

In its sample, this clonotype was seen a few times. The chain couples TRBV20-1 to TRBJ2-1, with 8 bases aligning to TRBD1. V was pared by 6 bases and J by 1 base, with 8 bases of the junction left unmatched. Germline assignment: CDR1 DFQATT and CDR2 SNEGSKA (reference sequence). The CDR3 contains 15 residues. The CDR3 bases are TGCAGTGCCCCACGGGACAGGAATTCCTACAATGAGCAGTTCTTC. Translation gives CSAPRDRNSYNEQFF.

Many counts were recorded for this clonotype. The CDR3 DNA sequence: TGTGCCAGCAGCCAAGATCGCGGGGACTATGGCTACACCTTC. This gives the protein CASSQDRGDYGYTF. The rearrangement joins TRBV4-2 to TRBJ1-2; D is unclear. Trimming took off 0 bases at V and 3 bases at J, with 8 bases between the two ends. The V gene's germline CDR1 is LGHNA and CDR2 YNFKEQ. This CDR3 contains 14 residues.

This clonotype was recorded a few times. This chain joins TRBV10-3 and TRBJ1-2, with D possibly matching TRBD1 (5 bases). Per the germline V gene, CDR1 is ENHRY and CDR2 is SYGVKD. This CDR3 has 13 amino acids. Between the trimmed V and J ends, which lost 7 bases and 2 bases, there was a span of 11 bases. The CDR3 sequence is CAITGTENYGYTF. CDR3 nucleotides: TGTGCCATCACCGGGACGGAAAACTATGGCTACACCTTC.

The rearrangement joins TRBV10-3 to TRBJ2-7; D not resolved. CDR3 length: 13 residues. V gave up 0 bases and J gave up 0 bases, with 3 bases separating them. Germline-derived CDR1 and CDR2 are ENHRY and SYGVKD. The CDR3 spells CAISESNSYEQYV. CDR3 coding DNA: TGTGCCATCAGTGAGTCGAACTCCTACGAGCAGTACGTC.

This clonotype was recorded a few times. V gene TRBV15 combines with J gene TRBJ1-1; 7 bases match TRBD1. The CDR3 spans 15 residues. After removal of 3 bases from V and 5 bases from J, the junction contained 9 bases not matched to a gene. CDR1 and CDR2 (germline): LNHNV, YYDKDF (reference sequence). The CDR3 here is CATSRDSTGVTEAFF. For the CDR3, the DNA is TGTGCCACCAGCAGGGACTCCACAGGGGTGACTGAAGCTTTCTTT.

This clonotype was detected a few times. The chain has TRBV12-3 or TRBV12-4 and TRBJ1-2; D ambiguous. Trimming removed 7 bases from V and 8 bases from J, with 35 bases in between. CDR3 size: 19 residues. CDR3 protein: CASKSPQFRRSSTAGGYTF. CDR3 coding DNA: TGTGCCAGCAAAAGCCCACAGTTTAGGCGGTCGTCTACTGCGGGAGGCTACACCTTC.

The CDR3 here is CASSPLNYYEQYF. CDR3 coding DNA: TGTGCCAGCAGTCCCCTGAATTACTACGAGCAGTACTTC. J is TRBJ2-7 and V is TRBV6-2 or TRBV6-3; no firm D call. V lost 5 bases to trimming and J lost 3 bases, with 11 bases between them. CDR1 is MNHEY and CDR2 is SVGEGT in the germline V gene. This CDR3 has 13 amino acids.

There are a few counts of this clonotype. The rearrangement joins TRBV11-2 to TRBJ2-7; 11 nucleotides line up with TRBD2. Germline-derived CDR1 and CDR2 are SGHAT and FQNNGV. The CDR3 covers 18 residues. J was trimmed by 0 bases and V by 4 bases; bases with no gene match: 11. The CDR3 here is CASSSRRGSGGASYEQYF. The CDR3 DNA reads as TGTGCCAGCAGCTCACGGCGCGGTAGCGGGGGGGCCTCCTACGAGCAGTACTTC.

This rearrangement joins TRBV24-1 to TRBJ2-6; D gene uncertain. The CDR3 has 15 residues. Germline CDR1 KGHDR, CDR2 SFDVKD. Trimming took off 5 bases at V and 4 bases at J, with 11 bases between the two ends. DNA of the CDR3: TGTGCCACCAGTGGTATCGGCCGCGGGGCCAACGTCCTGACTTTC. This gives the protein CATSGIGRGANVLTF.

This chain links TRBV7-9 with TRBJ1-1; possibly TRBD1 for D (5 bases). Germline CDR1 is SEHNR and CDR2 is FQNEAQ (reference sequence). The CDR3 is made up of 15 amino acids. The V gene lost 1 base and the J gene lost 7 bases, with 16 bases spanning the gap. CDR3: CASSLVQGKVYEAFF. The CDR3 DNA sequence: TGTGCCAGCAGCTTAGTTCAGGGAAAGGTCTATGAAGCTTTCTTT. The full variable domain, with the rest looked up from reference TRBV7-9 and TRBJ1-1, is DTGVSQNPRHKITKRGQNVTFRCDPISEHNRLYWYRQTLGQGPEFLTYFQNEAQLEKSRLLSDRFSAERPKGSFSTLEIQRTEQGDSAMYLCASSLVQGKVYEAFFGQGTRLTVV.

The V gene is TRBV6-1, the J gene TRBJ2-1, with 12 positions matching TRBD1. The V gene's germline CDR1 is MNHNS and CDR2 SASEGT. The CDR3 covers 15 residues. Losses at the gene ends were 6 bases for V and 8 bases for J; bases not matched to a gene: 8. CDR3 loop: CASSLVGQGAYEQFF. CDR3 in DNA: TGTGCCAGCAGCTTGGTGGGACAGGGGGCCTATGAGCAGTTCTTC.

In this sample, this clonotype turned up a few times. The chain employs TRBV5-4 and TRBJ1-1; a possible D gene is TRBD1 (5 bases). Trimming removed 5 bases at V and 3 bases at J, with 20 bases between. CDR1 is SGHNT and CDR2 is YYREEE in the germline V gene (reference sequence). The CDR3 sequence is 16 residues long. In nucleotides, the CDR3 is TGTGCCAGCAGGTCGGGACTCGCGGCGTCCGACACTGAAGCTTTCTTT. Protein: CASRSGLAASDTEAFF. Drawing the rest from reference TRBV5-4 and TRBJ1-1, the complete variable domain is ETGVTQSPTHLIKTRGQQVTLRCSSQSGHNTVSWYQQALGQGPQFIFQYYREEENGRGNFPPRFSGLQFPNYSSELNVNALELDDSALYLCASRSGLAASDTEAFFGQGTRLTVV.